This TCR beta chain was sequenced in a study of blood T cell repertoires in COVID-19. Overall study: Both acute and convalescent COVID-19 samples were obtained from the United States, Italy and Spain.

The method was immunoSEQ multiplex PCR; TCRdb's version includes in-frame clones alone and lacks a portion of them. The sample contains roughly 100,000 clones, 88% of which appear only once. CDR1 MNHNY and CDR2 SVGAGI come from the germline V gene (reference sequence). The trim removed 6 bases at V and 3 bases at J, leaving 4 bases unmatched. The CDR3 spans 14 residues. This clone was seen a handful of times. The sequence was collected from a human donor in a cohort sampled during active COVID-19. The rearrangement joins TRBV6-6 to TRBJ2-1; the match to TRBD1 covers 8 bases. The material sequenced was peripheral blood. The CDR3 sequence is CASREDRDYNEQFF. The CDR3 DNA reads TGTGCCAGCAGGGAGGACAGGGACTACAATGAGCAGTTCTTC.